These T cell receptor beta chains were read from a single sample in a study of graft-versus-host responses after intestinal transplantation. No antigen has been assigned to these receptors. Assay used: immunoSEQ multiplex PCR; TCRdb lists only in-frame clones, some missing. The data contain tens of thousands of clones, roughly nine tenths of them seen just once; the ten biggest clones take up 0.62%. The sequencing used unstimulated CD4+ T cells sorted from spleen or lymph node cells, collected before transplant. These receptor sequences come from a human donor who was the organ donor for an intestinal transplant. CDR3s leave out the opening cysteine and the closing phenylalanine or tryptophan. Each record gives: V gene, J gene, CDR3 protein.

>TRBV7-8|TRBJ1-4
ASSLVMGGSEKLF
>TRBV6-5|TRBJ2-5
ASSSRTSGSVETQY
>TRBV5-8|TRBJ2-1
ASSLGQRISSYNEQF
>TRBV6-1|TRBJ2-3
ASSESPGGTQY
>TRBV9|TRBJ2-1
ASSGSGSSYNEQF
>TRBV5-4|TRBJ2-5
ASSSGTGKLGQETQY
>TRBV27|TRBJ1-5
ASSEGTGAPRGVPWGDQPQH
>TRBV15|TRBJ1-2
ATSGITGGYT
>TRBV5-1|TRBJ2-5
ASSRIGQEGETQY
>TRBV7-3|TRBJ2-2
ASSPTGSAQVTGELF
>TRBV27|TRBJ1-4
ASSLNTGSANEKLF
>TRBV6-5|TRBJ1-5
ASSYSSGMEPQH
>TRBV5-4|TRBJ1-1
ASSLGVGAGGEAEAF
>TRBV28|TRBJ2-6
ASSDIVASGFPGANVLT
>TRBV18|TRBJ1-5
ASSTYPQEPQH
>TRBV11-2|TRBJ2-3
ASSLDGAGGPTDTQY